This T cell receptor (beta chain) was sequenced for a study of cytotoxic CD8 clonotypes in ibrutinib-treated CLL. Study details: By median roughly 74 months, 12 had progressed and some 14 stayed remitted; responses had been 2 complete and about 24 partial. Response samples were taken after a median roughly 12 months of treatment, range 6 to 36.

Some clones are missing from TCRdb's copy, which holds only in-frame ones; the method was immunoSEQ multiplex PCR. The data show about 160,000 clones, around 84% seen once. Germline V lookup: CDR1 SGHTA, CDR2 FQGNSA. After removal of 0 bases from V and 4 bases from J, the junction contained 2 bases not matched to a gene. CDR3 length equals 15 residues. Comment on this clone: Its antigen remains unidentified.

Study-level points and caveats: Public clonotypes were seen rarely and were contracted or stable on treatment. Sampling time points were not equivalent between sustained-remission and progressing patients.

This receptor was taken from a human donor with chronic lymphocytic leukemia. This chain connects TRBV7-2 to TRBJ2-3, with 9 bases aligning to TRBD2. Here the sequenced sample was PBMCs, taken after 12 months of ibrutinib treatment. CDR3 bases: TGTGCCAGCAGCTTAGCTCTAGCGGGACCAGATACGCAGTATTTT. It is translated as CASSLALAGPDTQYF. Together with reference TRBV7-2 and TRBJ2-3, the CDR3 gives the full variable domain: GAGVSQSPSNKVTEKGKDVELRCDPISGHTALYWYRQSLGQGLEFLIYFQGNSAPDKSGLPSDRFSAERTGGSVSTLTIQRTQQEDSAVYLCASSLALAGPDTQYFGPGTRLTVL.